The rows below give T cell receptor beta chains drawn from one sample of a study of T cells in Graves' hyperthyroidism and ophthalmopathy. TCRdb redid the calling of the multiplex PCR reads with MiXCR, one entry per CDR3 protein. The sample lists roughly 800,000 distinct CDR3 sequences, over 35% occurring once. Sequencing used blood. The receptors were sampled from a man between 18 and 35 years old with Graves' hyperthyroidism. Each CDR3 is given with its conserved first and last residue. Fields, in order: clone size, V gene, D gene, J gene, CDR3 protein, CDR3 DNA. A D gene is named only where the DNA matches it firmly. Size is omitted from some rows. Given values are once, few, many or a class for expanded clones.

clone size: once; V gene: TRBV10-3; D gene: .; J gene: TRBJ2-7; CDR3 protein: CATTDTDGDEQYF; CDR3 DNA: TGTGCCACTACGGACACCGATGGGGACGAGCAGTACTTC
clone size: .; V gene: TRBV20-1; D gene: TRBD1; J gene: TRBJ2-7; CDR3 protein: CSARTARGIGNYEQYF; CDR3 DNA: TGCAGTGCTAGGACCGCCAGGGGGATAGGAAACTACGAGCAGTACTTC
clone size: few; V gene: TRBV7-2; D gene: TRBD1; J gene: TRBJ1-4; CDR3 protein: CASSQGGQGAEKLFF; CDR3 DNA: TGTGCCAGCAGCCAGGGGGGACAGGGGGCGGAAAAACTGTTTTTT
clone size: .; V gene: TRBV7-9; D gene: .; J gene: TRBJ2-1; CDR3 protein: CASSRGTVNEQFF; CDR3 DNA: TGTGCCAGCAGCCGCGGGACAGTCAATGAGCAGTTCTTC
clone size: .; V gene: TRBV7-2; D gene: TRBD2; J gene: TRBJ2-5; CDR3 protein: CASHLGGSQYF; CDR3 DNA: TGTGCCAGTCATCTCGGGGGGAGCCAGTACTTC
clone size: .; V gene: TRBV9; D gene: TRBD1; J gene: TRBJ1-1; CDR3 protein: CASSDPRGQDFF; CDR3 DNA: TGTGCCAGCAGTGACCCCAGGGGGCAGGATTTCTTT
clone size: few; V gene: TRBV20-1; D gene: .; J gene: TRBJ1-1; CDR3 protein: CSAGRNLGTEAFF; CDR3 DNA: TGCAGTGCGGGCCGGAATTTGGGGACTGAAGCTTTCTTT
clone size: .; V gene: TRBV7-2; D gene: TRBD2; J gene: TRBJ2-5; CDR3 protein: CASMSGRETQYF; CDR3 DNA: TGTGCCAGCATGAGCGGGAGGGAGACCCAGTACTTC
clone size: .; V gene: TRBV12-3/TRBV12-4; D gene: .; J gene: TRBJ2-7; CDR3 protein: CASSSSDRSSEQYF; CDR3 DNA: TGTGCCAGCAGCTCCTCAGACAGGTCTAGCGAGCAGTACTTC
clone size: .; V gene: TRBV5-1; D gene: .; J gene: TRBJ1-3; CDR3 protein: CASSLVTGPGNTIYF; CDR3 DNA: TGCGCCAGCAGCTTGGTCACAGGTCCTGGAAACACCATATATTTT
clone size: few; V gene: TRBV20-1; D gene: TRBD2; J gene: TRBJ2-5; CDR3 protein: CSAPSGAGETQYF; CDR3 DNA: TGCAGTGCCCCGAGCGGGGCGGGGGAGACCCAGTACTTC
clone size: .; V gene: TRBV12-3/TRBV12-4; D gene: .; J gene: TRBJ2-5; CDR3 protein: CASSPRGREGVKTQYF; CDR3 DNA: TGTGCCAGCAGTCCGAGGGGCAGGGAAGGGGTGAAGACCCAGTACTTC
clone size: .; V gene: TRBV7-2; D gene: TRBD2; J gene: TRBJ2-7; CDR3 protein: CAGRASGGYEQYF; CDR3 DNA: TGTGCCGGCAGGGCTAGCGGGGGGTACGAGCAGTACTTC
clone size: few; V gene: TRBV10-3; D gene: .; J gene: TRBJ2-7; CDR3 protein: CASSYWQGEQYF; CDR3 DNA: TGTGCCAGCAGTTACTGGCAGGGTGAGCAGTACTTC
clone size: .; V gene: TRBV5-8; D gene: .; J gene: TRBJ2-7; CDR3 protein: CASSPLRPYEQHF; CDR3 DNA: TGTGCCAGCAGCCCCCTGAGACCCTACGAGCAGCACTTC
clone size: .; V gene: TRBV2; D gene: TRBD2; J gene: TRBJ2-5; CDR3 protein: CASSRRSIAGGPQETQYF; CDR3 DNA: TGTGCCAGCTCCCGGCGGAGCATAGCGGGAGGGCCACAAGAGACCCAGTACTTC
clone size: .; V gene: TRBV7-3; D gene: .; J gene: TRBJ2-3; CDR3 protein: CASSLQDGTDTQYF; CDR3 DNA: TGTGCCAGCAGCCTCCAGGACGGGACAGATACGCAGTATTTT
clone size: .; V gene: TRBV20-1; D gene: .; J gene: TRBJ2-2; CDR3 protein: CSARVGNTGEPFF; CDR3 DNA: TGCAGTGCTAGAGTCGGGAACACCGGGGAGCCGTTTTTT
clone size: .; V gene: TRBV5-1; D gene: TRBD2; J gene: TRBJ2-7; CDR3 protein: CASSLDPAGDYEQYF; CDR3 DNA: TGCGCCAGCAGCTTGGATCCAGCGGGGGATTACGAGCAGTACTTC
clone size: many; V gene: TRBV12-3/TRBV12-4; D gene: .; J gene: TRBJ1-1; CDR3 protein: CASSPGAANTEAFF; CDR3 DNA: TGTGCCAGCAGTCCTGGGGCGGCGAACACTGAAGCTTTCTTT
clone size: many; V gene: TRBV10-3; D gene: .; J gene: TRBJ1-5; CDR3 protein: CAISVNSQGQPQHF; CDR3 DNA: TGTGCCATCAGTGTAAACAGCCAGGGTCAGCCCCAGCATTTT
clone size: many; V gene: TRBV2; D gene: TRBD1; J gene: TRBJ1-4; CDR3 protein: CASSGTGLGEKLFF; CDR3 DNA: TGTGCCAGCAGCGGGACAGGGTTAGGAGAAAAACTGTTTTTT
clone size: once; V gene: TRBV5-1; D gene: TRBD1; J gene: TRBJ2-7; CDR3 protein: CASSLAMGQGYEQYF; CDR3 DNA: TGCGCCAGCAGCTTGGCCATGGGACAGGGGTACGAGCAGTACTTC
clone size: .; V gene: TRBV6-5; D gene: .; J gene: TRBJ1-5; CDR3 protein: CASSYMGGQPQHF; CDR3 DNA: TGTGCCAGCAGTTACATGGGTGGGCAGCCCCAGCATTTT
clone size: many; V gene: TRBV7-2; D gene: .; J gene: TRBJ2-5; CDR3 protein: CASSLAGHPPQYF; CDR3 DNA: TGTGCCAGCAGCTTAGCAGGGCATCCTCCCCAGTACTTC
clone size: .; V gene: TRBV7-2; D gene: .; J gene: TRBJ1-3; CDR3 protein: CASSPVQVAGNTIYF; CDR3 DNA: TGTGCCAGCAGCCCCGTACAGGTTGCTGGAAACACCATATATTTT
clone size: many; V gene: TRBV20-1; D gene: .; J gene: TRBJ1-3; CDR3 protein: CSARRTASGNTIYF; CDR3 DNA: TGCAGTGCTAGACGGACAGCGTCTGGAAACACCATATATTTT
clone size: few; V gene: TRBV6-2/TRBV6-3; D gene: .; J gene: TRBJ1-4; CDR3 protein: CASSYSRLNEKLFF; CDR3 DNA: TGTGCCAGCAGTTACTCTCGCCTAAATGAAAAACTGTTTTTT
clone size: .; V gene: TRBV4-3; D gene: .; J gene: TRBJ2-5; CDR3 protein: CASSQDVEETQYF; CDR3 DNA: TGCGCCAGCAGCCAAGATGTAGAAGAGACCCAGTACTTC
clone size: few; V gene: TRBV7-2; D gene: .; J gene: TRBJ1-3; CDR3 protein: CASSPSRGGSNTIYF; CDR3 DNA: TGTGCCAGCAGCCCCTCCCGGGGGGGCTCGAACACCATATATTTT
clone size: many; V gene: TRBV20-1; D gene: .; J gene: TRBJ2-7; CDR3 protein: CSARKGPYSYEQYF; CDR3 DNA: TGCAGTGCTAGGAAGGGTCCTTACTCCTACGAGCAGTACTTC
clone size: .; V gene: TRBV7-9; D gene: .; J gene: TRBJ2-2; CDR3 protein: CASSSPGQNLLINTGELSF; CDR3 DNA: TGTGCCAGCAGCTCTCCCGGACAGAACCTATTAATCAACACCGGGGAGCTGTCTTTT
clone size: .; V gene: TRBV6-6; D gene: .; J gene: TRBJ1-2; CDR3 protein: CASSSGVVGYTF; CDR3 DNA: TGTGCCAGCAGTTCCGGGGTAGTTGGCTACACCTTC
clone size: many; V gene: TRBV7-8; D gene: TRBD2; J gene: TRBJ2-5; CDR3 protein: CASSAWTSGGQETQYF; CDR3 DNA: TGTGCCAGCAGCGCTTGGACTAGCGGGGGGCAAGAGACCCAGTACTTC
clone size: .; V gene: TRBV7-9; D gene: .; J gene: TRBJ2-7; CDR3 protein: CASSLGSSYEQHF; CDR3 DNA: TGTGCCAGCAGCTTGGGCAGCTCCTACGAGCAGCACTTC
clone size: .; V gene: TRBV7-2; D gene: .; J gene: TRBJ1-1; CDR3 protein: CASSPAFRSNTEAFF; CDR3 DNA: TGCGCCAGCAGCCCAGCCTTCAGGTCGAACACTGAAGCTTTCTTT
clone size: .; V gene: TRBV5-1; D gene: .; J gene: TRBJ2-7; CDR3 protein: CASSRRDASYEQYF; CDR3 DNA: TGTGCCAGCAGCCGCCGGGACGCTTCCTACGAGCAGTACTTC
clone size: .; V gene: TRBV7-9; D gene: TRBD1; J gene: TRBJ1-1; CDR3 protein: CASSLGQGYAEAFF; CDR3 DNA: TGTGCCAGCAGCTTAGGACAGGGCTACGCTGAAGCTTTCTTT
clone size: .; V gene: TRBV12-3/TRBV12-4; D gene: .; J gene: TRBJ1-1; CDR3 protein: CASSDSPNTGAFF; CDR3 DNA: TGTGCCAGCAGTGATTCCCCGAACACTGGAGCTTTCTTT
clone size: many; V gene: TRBV7-2; D gene: .; J gene: TRBJ1-1; CDR3 protein: CASSSTMATEAFF; CDR3 DNA: TGTGCCAGCAGCTCCACCATGGCCACTGAAGCTTTCTTT
clone size: .; V gene: TRBV5-1; D gene: .; J gene: TRBJ1-4; CDR3 protein: CASTQEGRPNEKLFF; CDR3 DNA: TGCGCCAGCACCCAGGAGGGGCGACCAAATGAAAAACTGTTTTTT
clone size: .; V gene: TRBV6-1; D gene: .; J gene: TRBJ1-4; CDR3 protein: CASRTTATNEKLFF; CDR3 DNA: TGTGCCAGCAGGACGACAGCAACTAATGAAAAACTGTTTTTT
clone size: .; V gene: TRBV19; D gene: .; J gene: TRBJ1-1; CDR3 protein: CASFDSTEAFF; CDR3 DNA: TGTGCCAGTTTCGATAGCACTGAAGCTTTCTTT
clone size: .; V gene: TRBV29-1; D gene: .; J gene: TRBJ1-1; CDR3 protein: CSVDRGGGGAEAFF; CDR3 DNA: TGCAGCGTTGACAGGGGAGGTGGTGGGGCTGAAGCTTTCTTT
clone size: many; V gene: TRBV10-1; D gene: .; J gene: TRBJ1-1; CDR3 protein: CASSETTGYTEAFF; CDR3 DNA: TGCGCCAGCAGTGAGACGACGGGTTACACTGAAGCTTTCTTT
clone size: .; V gene: TRBV10-3; D gene: .; J gene: TRBJ2-5; CDR3 protein: CAIRDPAGETQYF; CDR3 DNA: TGTGCCATCAGGGACCCCGCCGGGGAGACCCAGTACTTC
clone size: many; V gene: TRBV2; D gene: TRBD1; J gene: TRBJ2-7; CDR3 protein: CASSVRQGAYEQYF; CDR3 DNA: TGTGCCAGCAGTGTTAGACAGGGGGCATACGAGCAGTACTTC
clone size: many; V gene: TRBV24-1; D gene: .; J gene: TRBJ2-5; CDR3 protein: CATSASQETQYF; CDR3 DNA: TGTGCCACCAGTGCCAGCCAAGAGACCCAGTACTTC
clone size: .; V gene: TRBV7-6; D gene: .; J gene: TRBJ2-7; CDR3 protein: CASSSTDYPSSYEQYF; CDR3 DNA: TGTGCCAGCAGCTCTACCGACTACCCAAGCTCCTACGAGCAGTACTTC
clone size: few; V gene: TRBV9; D gene: TRBD2; J gene: TRBJ2-7; CDR3 protein: CASSVGVLAGVNEQYF; CDR3 DNA: TGTGCCAGCAGCGTAGGGGTTCTAGCGGGGGTCAACGAGCAGTACTTC
clone size: .; V gene: TRBV5-1; D gene: .; J gene: TRBJ1-2; CDR3 protein: CASSLNREVYGYTF; CDR3 DNA: TGCGCCAGCAGCTTGAACAGGGAGGTCTATGGCTACACCTTC
clone size: many; V gene: TRBV9; D gene: TRBD1; J gene: TRBJ2-5; CDR3 protein: CASSVGGTAETQYF; CDR3 DNA: TGTGCCAGCAGCGTAGGGGGGACAGCGGAGACCCAGTACTTC
clone size: .; V gene: TRBV7-8; D gene: .; J gene: TRBJ2-7; CDR3 protein: CASRAGHSYEQYF; CDR3 DNA: TGTGCCAGCAGGGCGGGCCACTCCTACGAGCAGTACTTC